This entry lists 18 T cell receptor beta chains sequenced from one sample in a study of blood T cells in healthy people across ages. A second PCR, run for about 7 to 11 cycles, used a sample-barcoded 5' primer plus a J-beta primer mix. TCRdb redid the calling of the 5' RACE reads with MiXCR, one entry per CDR3 protein. Found here are approximately 1.5 million distinct CDR3 sequences, about 35% of them singletons; the top ten hold roughly 10%. The sequenced sample consisted of blood. The receptors stem from a woman under 40 in good health.

In its sample, this clonotype was seen many times. V gene TRBV7-9 combines with J gene TRBJ2-7, with D perhaps TRBD1 (5 bases). Germline CDR1 SEHNR, CDR2 FQNEAQ (reference sequence). Trimming removed 3 bases from V and 5 bases from J, with 11 bases in between. This CDR3 comprises 13 residues. CDR3 sequence reads: CASSFRQSNEQYF. The CDR3 DNA is TGTGCCAGCAGCTTTCGACAGTCCAACGAGCAGTACTTC.

This clonotype showed up just a few times. V gene TRBV7-2 combines with J gene TRBJ2-5; D tentatively fits TRBD1 or TRBD2 (6 bases each). The CDR3 runs 15 residues. V gave up 4 bases and J gave up 5 bases, with 17 bases separating them. The germline gives CDR1 SGHTA, CDR2 FQGNSA. CDR3 sequence (DNA): TGTGCCAGCAGCTACCCCGAGCGGAGGGGGGAGACCCAGTACTTC. It codes for CASSYPERRGETQYF.

The chain couples TRBV20-1 to TRBJ2-3; D tentatively reads TRBD1 or TRBD2 (5 bases each). Trimming removed 7 bases at V and 6 bases at J, with 23 bases between. CDR3 length: 15 residues. Germline CDR1 and CDR2: DFQATT and SNEGSKA (reference sequence). The CDR3 is CSGRPPGRATDTQYF. DNA of the CDR3: TGCAGTGGGAGACCACCGGGACGGGCGACCGATACGCAGTATTTT.

The chain recombines TRBV7-2 with TRBJ2-1; 8 bases fit TRBD2. The J segment lost 0 bases and the V segment lost 5 bases, leaving 9 bases of the junction unmatched. This CDR3 is 17 amino acids long. Germline-derived CDR1 and CDR2 are SGHTA and FQGNSA. The CDR3 is CTSSPSRLAISYNEQFF. CDR3 DNA: TGTACCAGCAGCCCCTCCCGACTAGCGATCTCCTACAATGAGCAGTTCTTC.

The rearrangement uses TRBV6-5 and TRBJ2-1, with D uncertain. There are 14 residues in the CDR3. V lost 4 bases to trimming and J lost 6 bases, with 13 bases between them. Germline CDR1 MNHEY, CDR2 SVGAGI. The CDR3: CASSSYPESNEQFF. CDR3 coding DNA: TGTGCCAGCAGTTCCTATCCGGAGTCCAATGAGCAGTTCTTC.

This clonotype has a handful of counts. The rearrangement joins TRBV5-1 to TRBJ2-7; D is possibly TRBD1 or TRBD2 (6 bases each). The V gene's germline CDR1 is SGHRS and CDR2 YFSETQ. The CDR3 extends over 15 amino acids. The V gene lost 0 bases and the J gene lost 2 bases, with 12 bases spanning the gap. The CDR3 nucleotides read TGCGCCAGCAGCTTGGATGGTCGGGGGCCCTACGAGCAGTACTTC. Its protein is CASSLDGRGPYEQYF.

The table lists this clonotype with many counts. This sequence joins TRBV7-2 and TRBJ2-3; D perhaps matches TRBD2 (6 bases). The CDR3 runs 18 residues. Germline V gene lookup returns CDR1 SGHTA and CDR2 FQGNSA. The V end was cut by 6 bases, the J end by 0 bases, with 22 bases between. CDR3 sequence (DNA): TGTGCCAGCAGGGTCGGAGGGGCCGCCTTCTATAGCACAGATACGCAGTATTTT. This codes for CASRVGGAAFYSTDTQYF.

The V gene is TRBV4-1, the J gene TRBJ1-2; D unresolved. This CDR3 region has 16 residues. Germline-derived CDR1 and CDR2 are MGHRA and YSYEKL. Trimming shortened V by 1 base and J by 2 bases, and 14 bases separated the two germline ends. This chain's CDR3 is CASSQVLTAKNYGYTF. Written as DNA, the CDR3 is TGCGCCAGCAGCCAAGTTCTCACAGCCAAGAACTATGGCTACACCTTC.

The chain has TRBV7-8 and TRBJ2-5, with D perhaps matching TRBD2 (6 bases). Germline V gene lookup returns CDR1 SGHVS and CDR2 FQNEAQ. V was cut by 7 bases and J by 4 bases, with 25 bases left in between. There are 17 residues in the CDR3. The CDR3 here is CASNFSAGTWAGETQYF. The CDR3 DNA reads as TGTGCCAGCAACTTTTCCGCCGGGACTTGGGCGGGAGAGACCCAGTACTTC.

This clonotype was detected ten times or more. This rearrangement joins TRBV29-1 to TRBJ2-5, with TRBD1 matching over 9 bases. After removal of 3 bases from V and 4 bases from J, the junction contained 3 bases not matched to a gene. CDR3 length: 13 residues. Germline loops: CDR1 SQVTM, CDR2 ANQGSEA. CDR3 region: CSVDGGQGETQYF. In DNA form, the CDR3 reads TGCAGCGTTGATGGGGGACAGGGAGAGACCCAGTACTTC.

The chain recombines TRBV19 with TRBJ2-3; TRBD1 is a possible D gene (5 bases). CDR3 length equals 15 residues. CDR1 LNHDA and CDR2 SQIVND come from the germline V gene (reference sequence). V dropped 0 bases and J dropped 1 base, with 8 bases sitting between them. CDR3 in DNA: TGTGCCAGTAGTATAGACGACAGACGCACAGATACGCAGTATTTT. This gives the protein CASSIDDRRTDTQYF.

This clonotype was seen a few times. The chain's CDR3 is CASSQAGQGPDTQYF. CDR3 in DNA: TGTGCCAGCAGCCAAGCGGGACAGGGGCCAGATACGCAGTATTTT. The gene calls are TRBV7-9 and TRBJ2-3, with 10 bases that match TRBD1. The CDR3 runs 15 residues. Unmatched junction bases numbered 6, after V lost 5 bases and J lost 4 bases. Per germline, CDR1 SEHNR and CDR2 FQNEAQ (reference sequence). Full variable domain (outside the CDR3, taken from reference TRBV7-9 and TRBJ2-3): DTGVSQNPRHKITKRGQNVTFRCDPISEHNRLYWYRQTLGQGPEFLTYFQNEAQLEKSRLLSDRFSAERPKGSFSTLEIQRTEQGDSAMYLCASSQAGQGPDTQYFGPGTRLTVL.

This clonotype was counted at least ten times. Mismatch with germline at one junction end may stem from a read error. This chain connects TRBV5-1 to TRBJ2-1; a possible D gene is TRBD2 (6 bases). Germline V gives CDR1 SGHRS, CDR2 YFSETQ. The CDR3 contains 14 residues. The CDR3 DNA is TGTGCCAGCAGTGAGGGAGGCTCCTACAATGAGCAGTTCTTC. Protein: CASSEGGSYNEQFF.

The V call is TRBV12-3 or TRBV12-4, the J call TRBJ2-7; D tentatively fits TRBD1 or TRBD2 (5 bases each). The length of the CDR3 is 15 residues. V shed 5 bases and J shed 0 bases, with 14 bases lying between them. In nucleotides, the CDR3 is TGTGCCAGCAGTCGGGGACCCATGAGCTCCTACGAGCAGTACTTC. Translating it yields CASSRGPMSSYEQYF.

The chain joins TRBV6-1 to TRBJ2-7; maybe TRBD1 (5 bases). The CDR3 is 13 amino acids. Trimming removed 2 bases at V and 6 bases at J, with 11 bases between. CDR1 is MNHNS, CDR2 SASEGT, per germline. The CDR3 DNA sequence: TGTGCCAGCAGTGAATTAGCCAGGGCCGAGCAGTACTTC. Translated, it gives CASSELARAEQYF.

Worth noting for this clonotype: A much larger clone sits a single nucleotide away, making a read error possible. V and J are TRBV7-2 and TRBJ2-1; no reliable D call. Germline CDR1 is SGHTA and CDR2 is FQGNSA. The CDR3 spans 13 residues. The CDR3 DNA follows: TGTGCCTGCAGCGAAACTAATCTCAATGAGCAGTTCTTC. Protein product: CACSETNLNEQFF.

This clonotype was seen many times. The chain couples TRBV20-1 to TRBJ2-7; 7 positions match TRBD2. The CDR3 consists of 13 residues. CDR1 and CDR2 from the germline V gene are DFQATT and SNEGSKA (reference sequence). Trimming at V came to 4 bases and at J to 3 bases, leaving 6 bases not matched to a gene. The CDR3 region has the DNA TGCAGTGCTACCCCGACTAGCAGCTACGAGCAGTACTTC. It encodes CSATPTSSYEQYF.

V gene TRBV6-6 combines with J gene TRBJ2-2; a possible D gene is TRBD1 (6 bases). Trimming pared 0 bases from V and 6 bases from J, leaving 14 bases between. In germline, CDR1 is MNHNY, CDR2 SVGAGI (reference sequence). This CDR3 is 16 amino acids long. The CDR3 DNA sequence: TGTGCCAGCAGTTACTCACACGGGGCAGGGGCCGGGGAGCTGTTTTTT. This gives the protein CASSYSHGAGAGELFF.